These 20 T cell receptor beta chains were all obtained from the same sample, sequenced in a study of cytotoxic CD8 clonotypes in ibrutinib-treated CLL. Some clones are missing from TCRdb's copy, which holds only in-frame ones; the method was immunoSEQ multiplex PCR. The sample has some 130,000 clones; around four fifths are singletons. Specimen: PBMCs, collected after 24 months of ibrutinib treatment. The receptors were sampled from a human donor with chronic lymphocytic leukemia.

This rearrangement joins TRBV18 to TRBJ1-1; no definite D call. The CDR3 has 14 amino acids. The V gene's germline CDR1 is KGHSH and CDR2 LQKENI. V lost 3 bases and J lost 8, with 16 bases in between. CDR3 region: CASSPSRADQEAFF. The CDR3 DNA reads as TGTGCCAGCTCACCGTCGAGAGCAGACCAGGAAGCTTTCTTT. Based on the CDR3 plus reference TRBV18 and TRBJ1-1, the full variable domain is NAGVMQNPRHLVRRRGQEARLRCSPMKGHSHVYWYRQLPEEGLKFMVYLQKENIIDESGMPKERFSAEFPKEGPSILRIQQVVRGDSAAYFCASSPSRADQEAFFGQGTRLTVV.

The chain recombines TRBV28 with TRBJ1-5, with D perhaps matching TRBD1 (5 bases). The V and J ends lost 2 bases and 4 bases respectively, with 15 bases between them. Germline V gives CDR1 MDHEN, CDR2 SYDVKM. The CDR3 covers 16 residues. The CDR3 here is CASSLGRGGQNQPQHF. For the CDR3, the DNA is TGTGCCAGCAGTTTAGGTAGGGGTGGCCAGAATCAGCCCCAGCATTTT.

This clone was found a few times. The chain couples TRBV25-1 to TRBJ2-5, with 9 nucleotides matching TRBD1. CDR3 length: 15 amino acids. Trimming cost V 4 bases and J 5 bases; bases outside gene matches: 8. CDR1 is MGHDK, CDR2 SYGVNS, per germline. CDR3: CASSGTGASLETQYF. For the CDR3, the DNA is TGTGCCAGCAGTGGGACAGGGGCGAGCCTTGAGACCCAGTACTTC.

Only one count was recorded for this clone. The chain has TRBV7-6 and TRBJ2-2; 11 bases align to TRBD2. With V trimmed by 5 bases and J by 0 bases, 11 bases remained unmatched. Germline lookup yields CDR1 SGHVS and CDR2 FNYEAQ. This CDR3 spans 19 amino acids. CDR3 region: CASSRLAGGTKANTGELFF. CDR3 nucleotide sequence: TGTGCCAGCAGCCGTCTAGCGGGGGGAACCAAAGCGAACACCGGGGAGCTGTTTTTT.

V gene TRBV9 combines with J gene TRBJ1-2, with D hard to call. Germline V lookup: CDR1 SGDLS, CDR2 YYNGEE. Trimming stripped 5 bases from V and 0 bases from J, with 5 bases between. The CDR3 totals 12 residues. CDR3 amino acids: CASRGANYGYTF. The CDR3 DNA reads as TGTGCCAGCAGGGGAGCTAACTATGGCTACACCTTC.

The chain has TRBV10-3 and TRBJ2-5; D may correspond to TRBD1 or TRBD2 (5 bases each). The length of the CDR3 is 11 residues. From germline, CDR1 is ENHRY and CDR2 SYGVKD. Trimming shortened V by 8 bases and J by 5 bases, and 9 bases separated the two germline ends. The CDR3 coding sequence is TGTGCCATCGGGACCCGGGAGACCCAGTACTTC. This sequence encodes CAIGTRETQYF.

The rearrangement links TRBV9 to TRBJ1-2, with D tentatively TRBD1 (6 bases). Germline V gene data show CDR1 as SGDLS and CDR2 as YYNGEE. This CDR3 contains 14 residues. Deletions cut 3 bases from V and 2 bases from J, with 11 bases between. The CDR3 DNA reads as TGTGCCAGCAGCGCCCAGGGGAAAAACTATGGCTACACCTTC. Translating it yields CASSAQGKNYGYTF.

In this sample, this clone turned up once. The rearrangement joins TRBV11-2 to TRBJ2-2, with 10 bases identical to TRBD2. Trimming took 3 bases from V and 7 from J; bases not matched to a gene: 2. This CDR3 is 14 amino acids long. Germline-derived CDR1 and CDR2 are SGHAT and FQNNGV. The CDR3 is CASSLGLASGELFF. CDR3 in DNA: TGTGCCAGCAGCTTGGGACTAGCGAGCGGGGAGCTGTTTTTT.

This chain links TRBV19 with TRBJ2-5; D not certain. Deletions cut 2 bases from V and 0 bases from J, with 4 bases between. Germline-derived CDR1 and CDR2 are LNHDA and SQIVND (reference sequence). The CDR3 runs to 13 residues. The CDR3 region has the DNA TGTGCCAGTAGTATAAGTAACCAAGAGACCCAGTACTTC. This codes for CASSISNQETQYF. Variable domain in full (rest from reference TRBV19 and TRBJ2-5): DGGITQSPKYLFRKEGQNVTLSCEQNLNHDAMYWYRQDPGQGLRLIYYSQIVNDFQKGDIAEGYSVSREKKESFPLTVTSAQKNPTAFYLCASSISNQETQYFGPGTRLLVL.

This clone was seen once. The genes are TRBV6-5 and TRBJ1-5; D is undetermined. The CDR3 totals 15 residues. Between the trimmed V and J ends, which lost 4 bases and 6 bases, there was a span of 16 bases. Germline V gives CDR1 MNHEY, CDR2 SVGAGI. The CDR3 nucleotides read TGTGCCAGCAGTTCCGGGCCCCTATCCAGTCAGCCCCAGCATTTT. It codes for CASSSGPLSSQPQHF.

Here the CDR3 DNA reads TGTGCCAGCAGCTTAGCACAGGGGGCCTCCTACAATGAGCAGTTCTTC. It codes for CASSLAQGASYNEQFF. V and J are TRBV11-3 and TRBJ2-1, with 9 bases identical to TRBD1. The CDR3 runs 16 residues. After removal of 1 base from V and 0 bases from J, the junction contained 1 base not matched to a gene. Germline V lookup: CDR1 SGHNT, CDR2 YENEEA.

This sequence joins TRBV11-3 and TRBJ2-7; D possibly corresponds to TRBD2 (6 bases). This CDR3 has 14 amino acids. V was shortened by 4 bases and J by 1 base, with 11 bases between the two germline ends. Germline V gene sequence: CDR1 SGHNT, CDR2 YENEEA. The CDR3 coding sequence is TGTGCCAGCAGCTCGGAGGGTACGTCCTACGAGCAGTACTTC. Its protein product is CASSSEGTSYEQYF.

The chain carries TRBV2 and TRBJ2-7; TRBD1 matches at 7 bases. In germline, CDR1 is SNHLY, CDR2 FYNNEI. V lost 6 bases, J lost 1 base, and 6 bases stayed unmatched. The CDR3 has 14 amino acids. CDR3 amino acids: CASRGRGMSYEQYF. As DNA, the CDR3 is TGTGCCAGCAGGGGCAGGGGGATGTCCTACGAGCAGTACTTC.

The CDR3 spells CASSVRPAGGLANTGELFF. The CDR3 DNA reads as TGCGCCAGCAGCGTGCGACCAGCGGGGGGCCTCGCGAACACCGGGGAGCTGTTTTTT. J is TRBJ2-2 and V is TRBV5-1; 9 bases are shared with TRBD2. Germline V gene data show CDR1 as SGHRS and CDR2 as YFSETQ. Trimming cost V 4 bases and J 0 bases; bases outside gene matches: 13. The CDR3 sequence is 19 residues long.

V and J are TRBV19 and TRBJ1-4; maybe TRBD1 (6 bases). V shed 5 bases and J shed 8 bases, with 15 bases lying between them. From germline, CDR1 is LNHDA and CDR2 SQIVND (reference sequence). This CDR3 has 14 amino acids. The chain's CDR3 is CASSHDRLREKLFF. In DNA form, the CDR3 reads TGTGCCAGTAGTCACGACAGGTTGAGGGAAAAACTGTTTTTT.

This chain links TRBV7-2 with TRBJ2-1; D could derive from TRBD1 or TRBD2 (5 bases each). Trimming left V 6 bases short and J 0 bases short, with 15 bases between. This CDR3 contains 16 residues. Germline lookup yields CDR1 SGHTA and CDR2 FQGNSA. The CDR3 loop is CASRSRGDSSYNEQFF. DNA for the CDR3: TGTGCCAGCAGATCGAGAGGGGATAGCTCCTACAATGAGCAGTTCTTC.

The chain couples TRBV5-4 to TRBJ1-1, with D hard to call. Germline V gives CDR1 SGHNT, CDR2 YYREEE (reference sequence). The CDR3 has 15 amino acids. Trimming shortened V by 2 bases and J by 1 base, and 12 bases separated the two germline ends. CDR3: CASSFKTVGNTEAFF. The CDR3 nucleotides are TGTGCCAGCAGCTTCAAAACGGTCGGGAACACTGAAGCTTTCTTT.

This rearrangement joins TRBV7-2 to TRBJ1-2; TRBD1 agrees at 9 bases. Germline V lookup: CDR1 SGHTA, CDR2 FQGNSA. This CDR3 has 18 residues. V lost 6 bases to trimming and J lost 3 bases; unmatched junction nucleotides: 17. The CDR3 loop reads CASRPPGGQGEGDYGYTF. The CDR3, as DNA: TGTGCCAGCAGACCACCTGGGGGACAGGGAGAGGGGGACTATGGCTACACCTTC.

The sample holds a few counts of this clone. The chain links TRBV6-5 to TRBJ2-7; tentatively, D is TRBD1 (5 bases). CDR3 length equals 16 residues. The V and J ends lost 0 bases and 2 bases respectively, with 14 bases between them. Germline V lookup: CDR1 MNHEY, CDR2 SVGAGI. CDR3 sequence (DNA): TGTGCCAGCAGTTACTCGAGACCAGGGATGACCTACGAGCAGTACTTC. It is translated as CASSYSRPGMTYEQYF.

The chain has TRBV5-1 and TRBJ2-7; 9 positions match TRBD1. V gave up 5 bases and J gave up 4 bases; unmatched junction bases: 10. CDR1 and CDR2 from the germline V gene are SGHRS and YFSETQ. The CDR3 sequence is 15 residues long. CDR3 in DNA: TGCGCCAGCAGGACGGCCGGGACAGGGTTATACGAGCAGTACTTC. It is translated as CASRTAGTGLYEQYF. Full variable domain (outside the CDR3, taken from reference TRBV5-1 and TRBJ2-7): KAGVTQTPRYLIKTRGQQVTLSCSPISGHRSVSWYQQTPGQGLQFLFEYFSETQRNKGNFPGRFSGRQFSNSRSEMNVSTLELGDSALYLCASRTAGTGLYEQYFGPGTRLTVT.